A single sample gave rise to the 17 T cell receptor beta chains below, sequenced in a study of identical twins. One entry per CDR3 protein, called by TCRdb with MiXCR from the 5' RACE reads. The sample includes more than 1.5 million distinct CDR3 sequences, 25% to 35% of them seen just once. The sample taken for sequencing was cord blood. These receptors were taken from a newborn girl in good health.

The chain links TRBV7-2 to TRBJ2-5, with TRBD2 identical over 10 bases. CDR1 is SGHTA and CDR2 is FQGNSA in the germline V gene. J gave up 11 bases and V 0 bases, and 15 bases lay outside the gene matches. The CDR3 has 17 residues. In DNA, the CDR3 is TGTGCCAGCAGCTTAGCTTGGGGGACTAGCGAGAACAATGAGCAGTACTTC. It translates to CASSLAWGTSENNEQYF. The variable domain in full, completed from reference TRBV7-2 and TRBJ2-5, reads GAGVSQSPSNKVTEKGKDVELRCDPISGHTALYWYRQSLGQGLEFLIYFQGNSAPDKSGLPSDRFSAERTGGSVSTLTIQRTQQEDSAVYLCASSLAWGTSENNEQYFGPGTRLLVL.

J is TRBJ1-5 and V is TRBV20-1, with D possibly being TRBD1 (5 bases). The CDR3 loop spans 14 amino acids. Germline assignment: CDR1 DFQATT and CDR2 SNEGSKA (reference sequence). Trimming stripped 5 bases from V and 5 bases from J, with 16 bases between. The CDR3 sequence is CSARGPSPHQPQHF. Here the CDR3 DNA reads TGCAGTGCTCGGGGCCCTAGCCCCCATCAGCCCCAGCATTTT.

This clonotype occurred a few times. The chain combines TRBV9 with TRBJ2-1, with 11 bases matching TRBD2. Per the germline V gene, CDR1 is SGDLS and CDR2 is YYNGEE. CDR3 length: 16 amino acids. The ends lost 4 bases at V and 7 bases at J; junction bases unmatched: 10. CDR3 region: CASSPTLLAGDNEQFF. DNA of the CDR3: TGTGCCAGCAGCCCGACGTTACTAGCGGGAGATAATGAGCAGTTCTTC.

This clonotype has more than one count but fewer than ten. CDR3 in amino acids: CASSSGTSGMGTDTQYF. The CDR3 DNA is TGCGCCAGCAGCTCCGGGACTAGCGGGATGGGCACAGATACGCAGTATTTT. The chain uses TRBV5-1 and TRBJ2-3; 13 nucleotides line up with TRBD2. Trimming removed 3 bases from V and 1 base from J; junction bases left unmatched: 5. The CDR3 extends over 17 amino acids. Germline-derived CDR1 and CDR2 are SGHRS and YFSETQ. The whole variable domain, filled in from reference TRBV5-1 and TRBJ2-3, reads KAGVTQTPRYLIKTRGQQVTLSCSPISGHRSVSWYQQTPGQGLQFLFEYFSETQRNKGNFPGRFSGRQFSNSRSEMNVSTLELGDSALYLCASSSGTSGMGTDTQYFGPGTRLTVL.

The V and J genes are TRBV29-1 and TRBJ1-1; 10 positions match TRBD1. Germline V gene lookup returns CDR1 SQVTM and CDR2 ANQGSEA. The CDR3 runs to 13 residues. V shed 7 bases and J 4 bases; nucleotides not matched to a gene: 6. CDR3 loop: CSGWDRGSTEAFF. DNA for the CDR3: TGCAGCGGCTGGGACAGGGGAAGCACTGAAGCTTTCTTT. Combining the CDR3 with reference TRBV29-1 and TRBJ1-1 gives the whole variable domain SAVISQKPSRDICQRGTSLTIQCQVDSQVTMMFWYRQQPGQSLTLIATANQGSEATYESGFVIDKFPISRPNLTFSTLTVSNMSPEDSSIYLCSGWDRGSTEAFFGQGTRLTVV.

This clonotype was detected a few times. CDR3 region: CASSREVAGFSYEQYF. CDR3 in DNA: TGCGCCAGCAGCCGAGAGGTAGCGGGATTCTCCTACGAGCAGTACTTC. This chain uses TRBV5-1 with TRBJ2-7; TRBD2 aligns across 8 bases. The length of the CDR3 is 16 residues. With 4 bases clipped from V and 0 bases from J, the junction kept 9 bases outside the gene matches. Germline V gene data show CDR1 as SGHRS and CDR2 as YFSETQ.

This clonotype was seen a few times. V and J are TRBV9 and TRBJ2-1, with D tentatively TRBD2 (6 bases). V lost 0 bases to trimming and J lost 7 bases, with 14 bases between them. Germline lookup yields CDR1 SGDLS and CDR2 YYNGEE. This CDR3 region has 15 residues. The CDR3 spells CASSVDRGTLNEQFF. The CDR3 bases are TGTGCCAGCAGCGTAGATCGGGGGACCTTAAATGAGCAGTTCTTC.

This clonotype was counted once. The rearrangement joins TRBV5-5 to TRBJ2-1; D possibly corresponds to TRBD2 (5 bases). Germline-derived CDR1 and CDR2 are SGHKS and YYEKEE (reference sequence). The germline V and J ends were trimmed by 3 bases and 3 bases, with 10 bases remaining between them. The CDR3 runs 14 residues. The CDR3 DNA is TGTGCCAGCAGCTCCGATGCGGGCTACAATGAGCAGTTCTTC. Its protein product is CASSSDAGYNEQFF.

This clonotype was counted a few times. The chain employs TRBV4-2 and TRBJ2-3, with 8 bases fitting TRBD2. The CDR3 is made up of 16 amino acids. Looked up from germline, CDR1 is LGHNA and CDR2 is YNFKEQ. With 4 bases clipped from V and 0 bases from J, the junction kept 6 bases outside the gene matches. CDR3 amino acids: CASSPPAGASTDTQYF. In DNA, the CDR3 is TGTGCCAGCAGCCCCCCAGCGGGGGCTAGCACAGATACGCAGTATTTT.

This clonotype was counted many times. The chain uses TRBV7-8 and TRBJ1-5; tentative D call: TRBD1 (5 bases). Trimming pared 5 bases from V and 0 bases from J, leaving 23 bases between. The CDR3 spans 19 residues. Germline V gene data show CDR1 as SGHVS and CDR2 as FQNEAQ. CDR3 bases: TGTGCCAGCAGCGTCACCAGGGTTTCGAGGTGGGATAGCAATCAGCCCCAGCATTTT. Its protein product is CASSVTRVSRWDSNQPQHF.

As concerns this clonotype: The junction departs from the called germline gene at one end, perhaps through a read error. V is TRBV3-1 and J is TRBJ2-3, with 7 positions matching TRBD2. The germline V gene has CDR1 LGHDT and CDR2 YNNKEL (reference sequence). The CDR3 totals 17 residues. The CDR3 DNA sequence: TGTGCCAGCAGCCGTTCGCCGACTAGCAGTAAGGGAGATACGCGGTATTTT. It encodes CASSRSPTSSKGDTRYF.

V gene TRBV11-2 combines with J gene TRBJ2-3; 13 bases map to TRBD2. The CDR3 loop spans 21 amino acids. The ends lost 2 bases at V and 0 bases at J; junction bases unmatched: 14. Germline loops: CDR1 SGHAT, CDR2 FQNNGV. The CDR3 DNA sequence: TGTGCCAGCAGCTTACGGACTAGCGGGGGCCGATACGTATCTAGCACAGATACGCAGTATTTT. Its translation is CASSLRTSGGRYVSSTDTQYF.

There are a few counts of this clonotype. V gene TRBV28 combines with J gene TRBJ2-4; either TRBD1 or TRBD2 may supply D (6 bases each). Germline CDR1 reads MDHEN; CDR2 reads SYDVKM. Trimming removed 6 bases from V and 5 bases from J, with 17 bases in between. This CDR3 has 15 amino acids. CDR3 sequence (DNA): TGTGCCAGCAGGGCGGGGTGGGGGCGCGAAAACATTCAGTACTTC. Amino acids: CASRAGWGRENIQYF.

V usage is TRBV27 and J usage is TRBJ1-2; TRBD1 agrees at 7 bases. After removal of 3 bases from V and 2 bases from J, the junction contained 3 bases not matched to a gene. The germline CDR1 and CDR2 sequences are MNHEY and SMNVEV (reference sequence). The CDR3 covers 14 residues. CDR3 protein: CASSFYRGNYGYTF. DNA of the CDR3: TGTGCCAGCAGTTTCTACAGGGGAAACTATGGCTACACCTTC.

This clonotype appeared a single time. In nucleotides, the CDR3 is TGTGCCAGCAGCTTAGGACAGGGGGCGAAGGGCTACACCTTC. Residues: CASSLGQGAKGYTF. This chain connects TRBV7-9 to TRBJ1-2, with 10 bases identical to TRBD1. CDR3 length: 14 amino acids. From germline, CDR1 is SEHNR and CDR2 FQNEAQ (reference sequence). The junction had 4 bases not matched to a gene; V was cut back by 1 base and J by 8 bases.

Comment on this clonotype: It may be a read error: a sequence one base away is much more abundant. V usage is TRBV3-1 and J usage is TRBJ2-7; D is ambiguous. Germline CDR1 LGHDT, CDR2 YNNKEL (reference sequence). The CDR3 has 13 residues. Trimming removed 0 bases at V and 9 bases at J, with 12 bases between. CDR3 sequence: CASSQDSPLGQYF. CDR3 DNA sequence: TGTGCCAGCAGCCAAGATAGCCCCCTCGGGCAGTACTTC.

This sequence joins TRBV9 and TRBJ2-3, with D hard to call. The CDR3 is 16 residues long. Per germline, CDR1 SGDLS and CDR2 YYNGEE. V shed 0 bases and J shed 4 bases, with 15 bases lying between them. The CDR3 DNA sequence: TGTGCCAGCAGCGTAGCTCCTTCTTTTATGGCAGATACGCAGTATTTT. It codes for CASSVAPSFMADTQYF.